This T cell receptor (beta chain) was identified in a study of T cell clones after liver transplantation. Study findings and constraints: Rather than being deleted, graft donor-reactive T cells may have moved into the graft. Compared with third party-reactive sequences, donor-reactive ones declined more, independent of withdrawal success.

In regard to this clone: The antigen remains unidentified.

V was clipped by 0 bases and J by 2 bases, with 8 bases between them. CDR1 and CDR2 (germline): SGHRS, YFSETQ. The CDR3 covers 14 residues. Profiled with immunoSEQ multiplex PCR; TCRdb holds only in-frame clones, not every one. The sample lists nearly 55,000 clones, less than 85% seen once, with around 8.7% in the top ten. The rearrangement links TRBV5-1 to TRBJ1-2, with a weak D call TRBD1 (5 bases). This sample comprised CD4+ T cells from blood, obtained before liver transplant. This clonotype was sampled from a human donor who received a liver transplant. Here the CDR3 DNA reads TGCGCCAGCAGCTTGGACAGGTCCAACTATGGCTACACCTTC. This sequence encodes CASSLDRSNYGYTF.